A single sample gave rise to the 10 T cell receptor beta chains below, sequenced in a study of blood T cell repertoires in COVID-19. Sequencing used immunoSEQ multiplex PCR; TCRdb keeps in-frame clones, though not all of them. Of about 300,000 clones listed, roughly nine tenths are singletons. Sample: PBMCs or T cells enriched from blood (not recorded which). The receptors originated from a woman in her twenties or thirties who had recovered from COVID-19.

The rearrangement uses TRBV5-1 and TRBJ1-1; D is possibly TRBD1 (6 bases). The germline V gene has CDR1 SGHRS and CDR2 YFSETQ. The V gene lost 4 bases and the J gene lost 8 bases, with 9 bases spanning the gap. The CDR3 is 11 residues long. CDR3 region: CASSAQGEAFF. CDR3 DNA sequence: TGCGCCAGCAGCGCTCAGGGGGAAGCTTTCTTT.

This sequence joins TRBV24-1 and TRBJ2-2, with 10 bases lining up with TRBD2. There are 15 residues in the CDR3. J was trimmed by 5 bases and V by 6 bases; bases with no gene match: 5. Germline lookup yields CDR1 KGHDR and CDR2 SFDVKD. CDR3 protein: CATSSSGGATGELFF. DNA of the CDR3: TGTGCCACCAGTTCGAGCGGGGGGGCTACCGGGGAGCTGTTTTTT.

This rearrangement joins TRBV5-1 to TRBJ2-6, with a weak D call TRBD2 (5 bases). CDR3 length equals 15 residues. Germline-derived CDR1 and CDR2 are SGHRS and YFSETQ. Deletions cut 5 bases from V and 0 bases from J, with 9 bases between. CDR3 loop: CASSHGVSGANVLTF. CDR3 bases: TGCGCCAGCAGTCACGGGGTCTCTGGGGCCAACGTCCTGACTTTC.

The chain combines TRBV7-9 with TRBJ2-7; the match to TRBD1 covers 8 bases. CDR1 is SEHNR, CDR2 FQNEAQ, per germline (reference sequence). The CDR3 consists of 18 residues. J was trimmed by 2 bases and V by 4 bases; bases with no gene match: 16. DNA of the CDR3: TGTGCCAGCAGCTCCAGGGGGCCCGGCGCGCTATCTACCTACGAGCAGTACTTC. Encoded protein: CASSSRGPGALSTYEQYF. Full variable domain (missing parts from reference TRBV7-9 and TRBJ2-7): DTGVSQNPRHKITKRGQNVTFRCDPISEHNRLYWYRQTLGQGPEFLTYFQNEAQLEKSRLLSDRFSAERPKGSFSTLEIQRTEQGDSAMYLCASSSRGPGALSTYEQYFGPGTRLTVT.

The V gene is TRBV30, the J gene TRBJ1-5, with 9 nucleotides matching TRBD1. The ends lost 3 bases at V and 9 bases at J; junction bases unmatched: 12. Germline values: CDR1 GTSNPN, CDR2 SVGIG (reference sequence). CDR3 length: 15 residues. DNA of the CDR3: TGTGCCTGGAGGAGCGGACAGGGGCCCCTCTGGCCCCAGCATTTT. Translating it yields CAWRSGQGPLWPQHF.

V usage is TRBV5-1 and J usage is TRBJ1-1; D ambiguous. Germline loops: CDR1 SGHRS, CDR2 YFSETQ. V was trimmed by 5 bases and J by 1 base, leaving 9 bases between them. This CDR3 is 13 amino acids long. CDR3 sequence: CASRDAANTEAFF. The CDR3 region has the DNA TGCGCCAGCAGAGATGCGGCGAACACTGAAGCTTTCTTT.

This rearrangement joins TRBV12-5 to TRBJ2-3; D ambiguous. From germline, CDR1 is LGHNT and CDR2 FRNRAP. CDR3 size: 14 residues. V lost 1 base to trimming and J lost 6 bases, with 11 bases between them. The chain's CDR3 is CASGLGLLGDTQYF. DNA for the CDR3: TGTGCTAGTGGTTTGGGACTCCTCGGGGATACGCAGTATTTT.

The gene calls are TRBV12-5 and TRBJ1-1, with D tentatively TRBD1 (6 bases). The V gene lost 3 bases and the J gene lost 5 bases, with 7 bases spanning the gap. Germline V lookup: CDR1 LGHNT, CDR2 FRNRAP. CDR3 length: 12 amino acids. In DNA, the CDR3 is TGTGCTAGTGGTTTAACAGGGACTGAAGCTTTCTTT. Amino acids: CASGLTGTEAFF.

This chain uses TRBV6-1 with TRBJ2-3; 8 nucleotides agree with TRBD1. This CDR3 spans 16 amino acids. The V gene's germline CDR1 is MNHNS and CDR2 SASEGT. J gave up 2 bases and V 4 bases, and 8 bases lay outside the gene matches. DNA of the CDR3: TGTGCCAGCAGTGGTGGGACAGGAACCGTCACAGATACGCAGTATTTT. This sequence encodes CASSGGTGTVTDTQYF.

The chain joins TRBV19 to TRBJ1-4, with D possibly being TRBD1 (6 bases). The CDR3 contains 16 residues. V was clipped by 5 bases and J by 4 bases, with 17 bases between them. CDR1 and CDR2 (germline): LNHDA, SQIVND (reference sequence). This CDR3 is CASSPRGGGRNEKLFF. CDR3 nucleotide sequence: TGTGCCAGTAGTCCTCGGGGAGGGGGGCGTAATGAAAAACTGTTTTTT.